This TCR beta chain is drawn from a study of blood T cell repertoires in COVID-19. Study as a whole: Sample material is recorded as cDNA or gDNA derived from T cells, B-cell-depleted T cells, or PBMCs.

Those enrolled, adults aged about 18 to 95 years, came from some 23 US areas. Participant-reported clinical history was the basis for cohort assignment. What the recovered Cohort 3 donors had was two negative PCRs, clearance, or symptom resolution. Sequencing was performed with immunoSEQ multiplex PCR; in TCRdb, only in-frame clones are kept and a portion is missing. The sample consists of under 350,000 clones, about 90% of them appearing once. This CDR3 has 15 residues. Germline V gives CDR1 MNHEY, CDR2 SVGAGI. The V gene end was trimmed by 2 bases and the J gene end by 2 bases; junction bases not matched to a gene: 1.

This sequence joins TRBV6-5 and TRBJ2-2; 8 bases are a match to TRBD2. The clonotype was recovered from a woman aged 60-75 years who had recovered from COVID-19. Sample: PBMCs or T cells enriched from blood (not recorded which). CDR3 region: CASSYSGSNTGELFF. In DNA form, the CDR3 reads TGTGCCAGCAGTTACAGCGGGAGTAACACCGGGGAGCTGTTTTTT.